Here is one T cell receptor beta chain with its context. Its antigen remains unknown. TCRdb's table, derived via immunoSEQ multiplex PCR, lists solely in-frame clones and lacks some. The data show roughly 2.2 million clones, around 92% seen once. The sample originates from a study of shared clonotypes between healthy human individuals. Researchers partitioned CD4+ cells into CD45RA+ naive and CD45RA-negative memory subsets. General study results and limits: Naive subsets, compared against memory subsets, generally had larger estimated richness values.

The junction had 9 bases not matched to a gene; V was cut back by 4 bases and J by 3 bases. CDR3 size: 15 residues. The germline V gene has CDR1 SGHDT and CDR2 YYEEEE. The receptor was isolated from a man younger than 30 in good health. Some clones in this sample may be carry-over from other donors' samples. V usage is TRBV5-6 and J usage is TRBJ2-7, with 8 nucleotides matching TRBD1. Sequencing was performed on naive CD4+ T cells from PBMCs. The subset is: CD45RA+ positively selected. CDR3 sequence reads: CASSRGQGKGYEQYF. The CDR3, as DNA: TGTGCCAGCAGCAGAGGACAGGGTAAAGGCTACGAGCAGTACTTC.